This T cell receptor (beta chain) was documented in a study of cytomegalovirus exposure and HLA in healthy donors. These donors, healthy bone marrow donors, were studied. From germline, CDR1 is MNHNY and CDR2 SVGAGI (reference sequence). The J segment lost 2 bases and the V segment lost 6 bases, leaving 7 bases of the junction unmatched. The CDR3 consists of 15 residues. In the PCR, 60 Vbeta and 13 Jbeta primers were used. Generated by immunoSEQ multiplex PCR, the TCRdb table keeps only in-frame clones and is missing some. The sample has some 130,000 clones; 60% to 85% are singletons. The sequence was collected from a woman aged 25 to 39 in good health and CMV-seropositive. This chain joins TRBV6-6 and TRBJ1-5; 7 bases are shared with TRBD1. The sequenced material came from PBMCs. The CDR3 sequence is CASRDATGGNQPQHF. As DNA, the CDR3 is TGTGCCAGCAGGGATGCAACAGGGGGCAATCAGCCCCAGCATTTT.